This T cell receptor beta chain was observed in a study of CD8 T cells in Susac syndrome. Looking at the study overall: The Susac syndrome patients that were sequenced included 5 or 6 with active disease and roughly eight in remission. Blood was drawn from Susac syndrome patients while they were therapy-naive, on corticosteroids, or on intravenous immunoglobulin alone.

The RNA, roughly 0.45 to 1 ug, was put through reverse transcription using random hexamers. TCRdb re-derived calls from the immunoSEQ multiplex PCR reads in MiXCR, one entry per CDR3 protein. The repertoire consists of approximately 74,000 distinct CDR3 sequences, with around 93% occurring once and the leading ten covering over 0.5%. Germline-derived CDR1 and CDR2 are SGHRS and YFSETQ. The CDR3 covers 13 residues. Between the trimmed V and J ends, which lost 0 bases and 4 bases, there was a span of 7 bases. Patients with Susac syndrome fulfilled recently defined diagnostic criteria for definite or probable disease.

The receptor was derived from a human donor with Susac syndrome. The sequencing sample was made of CD4+ T cells from PBMCs. The J gene is TRBJ2-5, the V gene TRBV5-1, with no clear D. This CDR3 is CASSLVGIETQYF. CDR3 DNA: TGCGCCAGCAGCTTGGTTGGGATAGAGACCCAGTACTTC. The full variable domain, in which reference TRBV5-1 and TRBJ2-5 provide the parts outside the CDR3, is KAGVTQTPRYLIKTRGQQVTLSCSPISGHRSVSWYQQTPGQGLQFLFEYFSETQRNKGNFPGRFSGRQFSNSRSEMNVSTLELGDSALYLCASSLVGIETQYFGPGTRLLVL.